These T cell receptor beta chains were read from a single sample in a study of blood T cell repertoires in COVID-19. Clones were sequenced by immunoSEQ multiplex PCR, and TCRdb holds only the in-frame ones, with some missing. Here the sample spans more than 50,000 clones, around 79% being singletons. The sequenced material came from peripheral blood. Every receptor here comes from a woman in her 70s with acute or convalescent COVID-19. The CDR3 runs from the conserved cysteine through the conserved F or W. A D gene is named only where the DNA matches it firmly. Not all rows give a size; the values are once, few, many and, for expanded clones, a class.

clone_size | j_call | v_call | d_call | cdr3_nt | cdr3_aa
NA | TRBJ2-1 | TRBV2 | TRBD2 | TGTGCCAGCATAGGGACTAGCGGGCCGTACAATGAGCAGTTCTTC | CASIGTSGPYNEQFF
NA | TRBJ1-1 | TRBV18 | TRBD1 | TGTGCCAGCGGACAGGGGTTGAACACTGAAGCTTTCTTT | CASGQGLNTEAFF
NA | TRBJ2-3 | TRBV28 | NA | TGTGCCAGCAGTTTCGGGGGGCCAGGGTTTTCAGATACGCAGTATTTT | CASSFGGPGFSDTQYF
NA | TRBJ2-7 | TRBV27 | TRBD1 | TGTGCCAGCAGACCCAGGGGGCTGTACGAGCAGTACTTC | CASRPRGLYEQYF
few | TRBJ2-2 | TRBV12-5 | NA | TGTGCTAGTGCCCCGAGGGGACATGAGGGCACCGGGGAGCTGTTTTTT | CASAPRGHEGTGELFF
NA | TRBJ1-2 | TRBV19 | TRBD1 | TGTGCCAGTAACCGGGACAGAAAATATGGCTACACCTTC | CASNRDRKYGYTF
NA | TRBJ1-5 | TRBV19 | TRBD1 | TGTGCCACTAGGCGGACAGGGGTCAATCAGCCCCAGCATTTT | CATRRTGVNQPQHF
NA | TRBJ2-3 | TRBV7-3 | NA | TGTGCCAGCAGCTTAACTGGCAGCACAGATACGCAGTATTTT | CASSLTGSTDTQYF
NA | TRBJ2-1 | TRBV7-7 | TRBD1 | TGTGCTAGCAGCTTAGCGACAGGGGAGTATCGGTCGACCCTTTACAATGAGCAGTTCTTC | CASSLATGEYRSTLYNEQFF
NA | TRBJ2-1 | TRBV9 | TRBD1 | TGTGCCAGCAGCGCACAACAGGGGTTCGATGAGCAGTTCTTC | CASSAQQGFDEQFF
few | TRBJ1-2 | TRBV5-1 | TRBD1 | TGCGCCAGCAGCTTGACAACAGGGGGCGCCCCCTATGGCTACACCTTC | CASSLTTGGAPYGYTF
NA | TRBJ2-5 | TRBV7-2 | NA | TGTGCCACCAAGCTTAGGAGTAGATCAGAGACCCAGTACTTC | CATKLRSRSETQYF
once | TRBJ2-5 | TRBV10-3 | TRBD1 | TGTGCCATCAGTGAGAACATCGGGACAGGGGTGGAGACCCAGTACTTC | CAISENIGTGVETQYF
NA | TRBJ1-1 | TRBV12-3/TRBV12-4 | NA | TGTGCCAGCAGGTCAGGGGAGAGGCCTGAAGCTTTCTTT | CASRSGERPEAFF
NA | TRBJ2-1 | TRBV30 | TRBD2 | TGTGCCTGGAGTGCTCACGGGGGGGCTCTGGGTATGAATGAGCAGTTCTTC | CAWSAHGGALGMNEQFF
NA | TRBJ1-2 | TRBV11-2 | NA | TGTGCCAGCAGCTCAAGCCATGAGGCAGCCTATGGCTACACCTTC | CASSSSHEAAYGYTF
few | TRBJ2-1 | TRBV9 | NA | TGTGCCAGCAGCGTACGGCAGGGGAAGAGCTCCTACAATGAGCAGTTCTTC | CASSVRQGKSSYNEQFF
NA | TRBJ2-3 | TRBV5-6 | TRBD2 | TGTGCCAGCAGCTTGACTAGCGGGGGCGTCAGGTCAGATACGCAGTATTTT | CASSLTSGGVRSDTQYF
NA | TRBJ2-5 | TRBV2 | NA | TGTGCCAGCAGTGAAAAACTGTTCCAAGAGACCCAGTACTTC | CASSEKLFQETQYF
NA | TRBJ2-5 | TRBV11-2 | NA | TGTGCCAGCAGCTTGTCAAGGGGCAGGCGAGAGACCCAGTACTTC | CASSLSRGRRETQYF
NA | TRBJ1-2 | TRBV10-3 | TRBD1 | TGTGCCATCAGTGACGATCCCGGGCAGGGGGCCCCCCTTAACTATGGCTACACCTTC | CAISDDPGQGAPLNYGYTF
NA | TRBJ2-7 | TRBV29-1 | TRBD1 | TGCAGCGTTTCAGGGGGAGCCTACGAGCAGTACTTC | CSVSGGAYEQYF
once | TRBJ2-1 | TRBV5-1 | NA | TGCGCCAGCACTTTAGGAGGGTACAATGAGCAGTTCTTC | CASTLGGYNEQFF
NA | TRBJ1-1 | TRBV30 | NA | TGTGCCTGGAGCAGGGCGAACACTGAAGCTTTCTTT | CAWSRANTEAFF
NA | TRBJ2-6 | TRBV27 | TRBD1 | TGTGCCAGCAGTTTACTGACAGGGGTGGAATTTCACTCTGGGGCCAACGTCCTGACTTTC | CASSLLTGVEFHSGANVLTF
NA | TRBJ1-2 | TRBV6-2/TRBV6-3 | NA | TGTGCCAGCAGTCGGACTGAATATGGCTACACCTTC | CASSRTEYGYTF
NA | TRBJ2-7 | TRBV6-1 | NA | TGTGCCAGCAGTGAAGTCGCAGGGTTTTCCTACGAGCAGTACTTC | CASSEVAGFSYEQYF
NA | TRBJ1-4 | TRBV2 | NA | TGTGCCAGCAGTGCTCCGGGGTTTAATGAAAAACTGTTTTTT | CASSAPGFNEKLFF
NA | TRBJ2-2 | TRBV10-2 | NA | TGCGCCAGCAGTGTACAGGGCGCTGGCACCGGGGAGCTGTTTTTT | CASSVQGAGTGELFF